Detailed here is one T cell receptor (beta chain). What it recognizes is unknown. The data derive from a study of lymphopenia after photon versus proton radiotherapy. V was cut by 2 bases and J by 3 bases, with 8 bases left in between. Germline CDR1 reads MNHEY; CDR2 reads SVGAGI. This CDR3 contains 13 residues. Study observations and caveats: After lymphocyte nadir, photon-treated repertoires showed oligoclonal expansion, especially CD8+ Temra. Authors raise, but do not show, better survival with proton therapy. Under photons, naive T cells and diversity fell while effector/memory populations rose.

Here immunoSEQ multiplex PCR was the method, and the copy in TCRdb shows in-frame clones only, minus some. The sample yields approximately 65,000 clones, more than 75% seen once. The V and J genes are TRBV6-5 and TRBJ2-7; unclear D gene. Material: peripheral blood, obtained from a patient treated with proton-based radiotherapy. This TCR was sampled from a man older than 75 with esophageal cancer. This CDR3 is CASSYGQLYEQYF. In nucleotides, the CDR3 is TGTGCCAGCAGTTACGGGCAACTCTACGAGCAGTACTTC.